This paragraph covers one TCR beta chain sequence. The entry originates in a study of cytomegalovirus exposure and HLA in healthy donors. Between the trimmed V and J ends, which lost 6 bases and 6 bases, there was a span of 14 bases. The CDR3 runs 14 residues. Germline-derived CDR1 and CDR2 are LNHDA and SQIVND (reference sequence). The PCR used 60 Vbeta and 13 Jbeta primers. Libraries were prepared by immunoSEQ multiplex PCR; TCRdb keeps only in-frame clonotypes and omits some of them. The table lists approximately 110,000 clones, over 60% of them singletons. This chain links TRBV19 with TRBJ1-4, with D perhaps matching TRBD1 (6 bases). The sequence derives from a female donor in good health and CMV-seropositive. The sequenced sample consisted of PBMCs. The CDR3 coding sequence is TGTGCCAGTAGCCCCGGGGGGGGCGATGAAAAACTGTTTTTT. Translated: CASSPGGGDEKLFF. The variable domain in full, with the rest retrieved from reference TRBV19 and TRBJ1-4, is DGGITQSPKYLFRKEGQNVTLSCEQNLNHDAMYWYRQDPGQGLRLIYYSQIVNDFQKGDIAEGYSVSREKKESFPLTVTSAQKNPTAFYLCASSPGGGDEKLFFGSGTQLSVL.